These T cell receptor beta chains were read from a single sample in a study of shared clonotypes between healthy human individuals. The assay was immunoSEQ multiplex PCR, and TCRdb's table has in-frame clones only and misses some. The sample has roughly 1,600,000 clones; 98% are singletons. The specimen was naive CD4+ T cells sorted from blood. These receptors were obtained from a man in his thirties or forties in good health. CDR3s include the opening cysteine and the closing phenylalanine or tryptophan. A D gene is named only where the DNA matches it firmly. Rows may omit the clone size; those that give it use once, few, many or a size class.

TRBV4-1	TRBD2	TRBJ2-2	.	CASSQAPREVNTGELFF	TGCGCCAGCAGCCAAGCTCCGCGGGAGGTGAACACCGGGGAGCTGTTTTTT
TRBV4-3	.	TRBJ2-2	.	CASSLYSTETGELFF	TGCGCCAGCAGCCTATACTCGACTGAGACCGGGGAGCTGTTTTTT
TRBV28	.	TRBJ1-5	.	CATTPAVGISPGNQPQHF	TGTGCCACCACGCCGGCGGTTGGGATCTCCCCCGGCAATCAGCCCCAGCATTTT
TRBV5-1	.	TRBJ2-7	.	CASSLRDSYEQYF	TGCGCCAGCAGTTTACGGGACTCCTACGAGCAGTACTTC
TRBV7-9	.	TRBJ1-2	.	CASSSDSRGGYTF	TGTGCCAGCAGCTCTGACAGCCGCGGTGGCTACACCTTC
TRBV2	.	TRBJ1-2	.	CASSGSPQLGYGYTF	TGTGCCAGCAGCGGAAGCCCCCAGTTGGGGTATGGCTACACCTTC
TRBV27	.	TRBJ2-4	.	CASSLGRGQAKNIQYF	TGTGCCAGCAGTTTAGGGAGGGGGCAGGCCAAAAACATTCAGTACTTC
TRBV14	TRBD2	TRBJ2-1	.	CASSQVTSGSYGYEQFF	TGTGCCAGCAGCCAAGTCACTAGCGGGTCTTATGGTTATGAGCAGTTCTTC
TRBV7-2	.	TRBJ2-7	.	CASSMGYEQYF	TGTGCCAGCAGTATGGGGTACGAGCAGTACTTC
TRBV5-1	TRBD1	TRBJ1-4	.	CASSFGTGEEKLFF	TGCGCCAGCAGCTTCGGGACAGGGGAGGAAAAACTGTTTTTT
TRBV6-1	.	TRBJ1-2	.	CASSIRNYGYTF	TGTGCCAGCAGTATCAGGAATTATGGCTACACCTTC
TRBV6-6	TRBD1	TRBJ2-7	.	CASSRRTGGSSYEQYF	TGTGCCAGCAGTCGTCGAACAGGGGGGTCCTCCTACGAGCAGTACTTC
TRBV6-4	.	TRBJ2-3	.	CASRERGFSTDTQYF	TGTGCCAGCAGGGAGCGAGGTTTTTCCACAGATACGCAGTATTTT
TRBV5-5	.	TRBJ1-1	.	CASSLSIMNTEAFF	TGTGCCAGCAGCTTAAGTATCATGAACACTGAAGCTTTCTTT
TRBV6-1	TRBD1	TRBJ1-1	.	CASSARGRTEAFF	TGTGCCAGCAGTGCCAGGGGGCGTACTGAAGCTTTCTTT
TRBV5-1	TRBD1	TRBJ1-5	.	CASSLGQGGVPQHF	TGCGCCAGCAGCTTGGGACAGGGGGGTGTGCCCCAGCATTTT
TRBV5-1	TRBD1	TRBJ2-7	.	CASSLGTGGEQYF	TGCGCCAGCAGCTTGGGGACAGGGGGCGAGCAGTACTTC
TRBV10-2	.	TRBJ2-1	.	CASSTSLFNEQFF	TGCGCCAGCAGTACCTCCCTTTTCAATGAGCAGTTCTTC
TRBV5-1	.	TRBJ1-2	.	CASSFPGTDYGYTF	TGCGCCAGCAGCTTCCCGGGTACTGACTATGGCTACACCTTC
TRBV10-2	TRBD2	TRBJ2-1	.	CASSVSSGHEQFF	TGCGCCAGCAGTGTATCTAGCGGGCATGAGCAGTTCTTC
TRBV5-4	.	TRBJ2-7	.	CASSYGTRQYEQYF	TGTGCCAGCAGTTACGGGACACGCCAATACGAGCAGTACTTC
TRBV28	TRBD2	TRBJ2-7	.	CASSQRGTSYEQYF	TGTGCCAGCAGTCAGCGGGGAACCTCCTACGAGCAGTACTTC
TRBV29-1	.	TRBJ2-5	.	CSVDVPQGFGRTQYF	TGCAGCGTTGATGTCCCACAGGGCTTTGGTAGGACCCAGTACTTC
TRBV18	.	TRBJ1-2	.	CASSPKGENNYGYTF	TGTGCCAGCTCACCAAAGGGGGAAAATAACTATGGCTACACCTTC
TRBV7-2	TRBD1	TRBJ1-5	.	CASSADRVQPQHF	TGTGCCAGCAGCGCGGACAGGGTTCAGCCCCAGCATTTT
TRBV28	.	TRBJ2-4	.	CASSPPDGNIQYF	TGTGCCAGCAGTCCCCCCGATGGGAACATTCAGTACTTC
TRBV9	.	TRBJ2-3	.	CASSVETSYADTQYF	TGTGCCAGCAGCGTAGAGACTAGTTACGCAGATACGCAGTATTTT
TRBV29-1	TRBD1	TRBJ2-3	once	CSVGTGRTDTQYF	TGCAGCGTGGGGACAGGTCGCACAGATACGCAGTATTTT
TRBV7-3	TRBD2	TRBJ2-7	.	CASGSGRGGEQYF	TGTGCCAGCGGTTCAGGGCGCGGGGGTGAGCAGTACTTC
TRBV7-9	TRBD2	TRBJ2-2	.	CASSLGLALGTGELFF	TGTGCCAGCAGCTTAGGACTAGCCCTAGGAACTGGGGAGCTGTTTTTT
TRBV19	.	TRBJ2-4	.	CASGGGPLPKNIQYF	TGTGCCAGCGGAGGGGGACCTCTACCGAAAAACATTCAGTACTTC
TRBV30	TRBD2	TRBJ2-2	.	CAWSPGGTGELFF	TGTGCCTGGAGTCCGGGGGGCACCGGGGAGCTGTTTTTT
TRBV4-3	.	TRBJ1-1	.	CASSQDRLSDEAFF	TGCGCCAGCAGCCAAGATCGCTTATCAGATGAAGCTTTCTTT
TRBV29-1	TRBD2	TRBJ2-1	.	CSVVYGLAIVDEQFF	TGCAGCGTTGTGTACGGACTAGCCATCGTGGATGAGCAGTTCTTC
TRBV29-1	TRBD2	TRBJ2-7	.	CSVGLAGFGEQYF	TGCAGCGTGGGACTAGCGGGATTTGGCGAGCAGTACTTC
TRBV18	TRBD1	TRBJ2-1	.	CASSPRRVGQGLHEQFF	TGTGCCAGCTCACCACGCCGAGTGGGACAGGGGTTGCATGAGCAGTTCTTC
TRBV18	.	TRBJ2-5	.	CASSPGREETQYF	TGTGCCAGCTCACCAGGTCGGGAGGAGACCCAGTACTTC
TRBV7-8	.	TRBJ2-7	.	CASSLYGAGENEQYF	TGTGCCAGCAGCTTATACGGGGCCGGGGAAAACGAGCAGTACTTC
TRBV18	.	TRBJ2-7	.	CASSGGYSYEQYF	TGTGCCAGCTCGGGCGGCTACTCCTACGAGCAGTACTTC
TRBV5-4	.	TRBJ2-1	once	CASSLGQGNEQFF	TGTGCCAGCAGCTTGGGGCAGGGCAATGAGCAGTTCTTC
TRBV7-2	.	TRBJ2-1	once	CASSLNSHEQFF	TGTGCCAGCAGCTTGAATTCCCATGAGCAGTTCTTC
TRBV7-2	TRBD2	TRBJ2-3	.	CASSLVAGGPGDTQYF	TGTGCCAGCAGCTTAGTAGCGGGAGGGCCTGGAGATACGCAGTATTTT
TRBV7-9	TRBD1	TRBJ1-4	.	CASSPQGANEKLFF	TGTGCCAGCAGCCCACAGGGGGCTAATGAAAAACTGTTTTTT
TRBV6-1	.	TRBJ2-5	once	CASSETRLTQYF	TGTGCCAGCAGTGAAACTCGATTAACCCAGTACTTC
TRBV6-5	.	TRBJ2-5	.	CASSYSQGSLGAQYF	TGTGCCAGCAGTTACTCGCAGGGGAGTCTGGGGGCCCAGTACTTC
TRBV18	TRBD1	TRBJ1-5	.	CASSPDRDQPQHF	TGTGCCAGCTCACCAGACAGGGATCAGCCCCAGCATTTT
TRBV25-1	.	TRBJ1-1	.	CASKDWDTEAFF	TGTGCCAGCAAGGACTGGGACACTGAAGCTTTCTTT
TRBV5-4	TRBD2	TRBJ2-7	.	CASSSTSGEYEQYF	TGTGCCAGCAGTTCCACTAGCGGGGAATACGAGCAGTACTTC
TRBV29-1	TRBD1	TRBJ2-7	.	CSVGGQYFYEQYF	TGCAGCGTTGGGGGACAGTATTTCTACGAGCAGTACTTC
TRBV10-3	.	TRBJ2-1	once	CAISVSRGGTVDEQFF	TGTGCCATCAGTGTCTCTAGGGGGGGCACCGTGGATGAGCAGTTCTTC
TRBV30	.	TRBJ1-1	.	CAWSTSNRVNTEAFF	TGTGCCTGGAGTACGTCGAACAGGGTGAACACTGAAGCTTTCTTT
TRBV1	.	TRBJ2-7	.	CTSSQQARDSSYEQYF	TGCACCAGCAGCCAACAGGCTAGGGATAGCTCCTACGAGCAGTACTTC
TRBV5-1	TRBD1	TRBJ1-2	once	CASSTRDRSANGYTF	TGCGCCAGCAGCACACGGGACAGATCAGCAAATGGCTACACCTTC
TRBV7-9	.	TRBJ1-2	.	CASSPRAVPAGDTF	TGTGCCAGCAGCCCCCGGGCGGTACCGGCCGGGGACACCTTC
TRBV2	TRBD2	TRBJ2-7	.	CASRTSGSGEQYF	TGTGCCAGCCGGACTAGCGGGAGTGGGGAGCAGTACTTC